The 19 T cell receptor beta chains listed next were all sequenced from one sample in a study of blood T cell repertoires in COVID-19 (dated by TCRdb to 2018 to 2020). The library relied on the immunoSEQ multiplex PCR assay. Not all clones reach the TCRdb copy of this immuneACCESS table, which keeps in-frame sequences only. Checked studies attribute under half of the gap to unresolved V genes and leave the rest unexplained. The sample includes under 250,000 clones, with about 79% observed a single time. The ten largest clones capture around 14% of the sample. Input material: peripheral blood. Receptors originate from a human donor in a cohort sampled during active COVID-19.

This clone was recorded once. The chain uses TRBV6-5 and TRBJ2-7; 14 positions agree with TRBD2. This CDR3 contains 15 residues. Germline-derived CDR1 and CDR2 are MNHEY and SVGAGI. Trimming at V came to 6 bases and at J to 2 bases, leaving 3 bases not matched to a gene. As DNA, the CDR3 is TGTGCCAGCAGGGAGACTAGCGGGAGGGCCTACGAGCAGTACTTC. It translates to CASRETSGRAYEQYF.

The chain combines TRBV18 with TRBJ2-3; D perhaps matches TRBD1 (5 bases). CDR1 is KGHSH and CDR2 is LQKENI in the germline V gene. The V end lost 6 bases, the J end lost 3 bases, and 13 bases lay between the germline ends. The CDR3 has 14 residues. The chain's CDR3 is CASSARGFTDTQYF. CDR3 sequence (DNA): TGTGCCAGCTCGGCAAGGGGCTTTACAGATACGCAGTATTTT.

The V call is TRBV6-5, the J call TRBJ1-3, with D perhaps TRBD1 (5 bases). Trimming took off 0 bases at V and 0 bases at J, with 6 bases between the two ends. Germline values: CDR1 MNHEY, CDR2 SVGAGI. This CDR3 spans 15 amino acids. This CDR3 is CASSYSTDSGNTIYF. The DNA of the CDR3 is TGTGCCAGCAGTTACTCGACAGACTCTGGAAACACCATATATTTT.

The V call is TRBV5-6, the J call TRBJ2-7, with TRBD2 identical over 7 bases. V dropped 4 bases and J dropped 3; count of bases not matched to a gene: 10. There are 15 residues in the CDR3. Germline CDR1 SGHDT, CDR2 YYEEEE. The CDR3 region has the DNA TGTGCCAGCAGCCCCCTGGCGAAGCGGGACTACGAGCAGTACTTC. This codes for CASSPLAKRDYEQYF.

The sample holds one count of this clone. The sample holds other DNA sequences that translate to the same CDR3. This sequence joins TRBV6-5 and TRBJ1-1; D call uncertain. This CDR3 is 11 amino acids long. CDR1 and CDR2 (germline): MNHEY, SVGAGI. Deletions cut 9 bases from V and 1 base from J, with 6 bases between. The CDR3: CASRQNTEAFF. The CDR3 DNA sequence: TGTGCCAGTCGACAGAACACTGAAGCTTTCTTT.

The chain couples TRBV9 to TRBJ1-5, with 7 bases lining up with TRBD1. CDR1 and CDR2 from the germline V gene are SGDLS and YYNGEE. V dropped 4 bases and J dropped 7; count of bases not matched to a gene: 8. The CDR3 sequence is 14 residues long. CDR3 region: CASSPRQGGQPQHF. Written as DNA, the CDR3 is TGTGCCAGCAGCCCCAGACAGGGCGGGCAGCCCCAGCATTTT.

In this sample, this clone turned up a few times. J is TRBJ1-5 and V is TRBV18; no definite D call. This CDR3 is built from 16 residues. The V gene's germline CDR1 is KGHSH and CDR2 LQKENI. Trimming took off 3 bases at V and 1 base at J, with 13 bases between the two ends. The CDR3 sequence: CASSPSAGMSNQPQHF. The CDR3, as DNA: TGTGCCAGCTCACCTTCGGCGGGGATGAGCAATCAGCCCCAGCATTTT.

This clone has a single count. The CDR3 DNA follows: TGCAGCGTTGAAGACCCGGGACTAGGTGGCTACAATGAGCAGTTCTTC. Translation gives CSVEDPGLGGYNEQFF. The chain carries TRBV29-1 and TRBJ2-1, with 8 bases fitting TRBD2. Germline CDR1 SQVTM, CDR2 ANQGSEA. With V trimmed by 0 bases and J by 3 bases, 7 bases remained unmatched. This CDR3 has 16 amino acids.

The CDR3 coding sequence is TGTGCCAGCAATCGCCGACAGGGATCTAGCACAGATACGCAGTATTTT. This sequence encodes CASNRRQGSSTDTQYF. V usage is TRBV27 and J usage is TRBJ2-3, with 7 bases lining up with TRBD1. The junction had 10 bases not matched to a gene; V was cut back by 7 bases and J by 0 bases. The CDR3 is made up of 16 amino acids. Germline assignment: CDR1 MNHEY and CDR2 SMNVEV (reference sequence).

This chain's CDR3 is CASSLEISGDSPLHF. The CDR3 bases are TGCGCCAGCAGCTTGGAGATTTCAGGGGATTCACCCCTCCACTTT. The chain has TRBV5-1 and TRBJ1-6, with a possible D match to TRBD1 (6 bases). Germline CDR1 SGHRS, CDR2 YFSETQ. The CDR3 spans 15 residues. The V end was cut by 0 bases, the J end by 8 bases, with 12 bases between.

The rearrangement joins TRBV30 to TRBJ2-1; the match to TRBD1 covers 7 bases. V shed 2 bases, J shed 3 bases, and the junction held 4 bases outside the gene matches. Per germline, CDR1 GTSNPN and CDR2 SVGIG (reference sequence). The CDR3 length is 14 residues. As DNA, the CDR3 is TGTGCCTGGAGTCCGGGACAGTTCTACAATGAGCAGTTCTTC. It is translated as CAWSPGQFYNEQFF.

The rearrangement links TRBV27 to TRBJ1-1; 8 bases line up with TRBD1. V was pared by 6 bases and J by 8 bases, with 5 bases of the junction left unmatched. Germline values: CDR1 MNHEY, CDR2 SMNVEV (reference sequence). The CDR3 extends over 12 amino acids. The CDR3 nucleotides read TGTGCCAGCAGACGACGGGACAGGGAAGCTTTCTTT. Its translation is CASRRRDREAFF.

The chain employs TRBV6-2 or TRBV6-3 and TRBJ2-5; the match to TRBD2 covers 9 bases. V shed 0 bases, J shed 4 bases, and the junction held 6 bases outside the gene matches. This CDR3 contains 16 residues. Looked up from germline, CDR1 is MNHEY and CDR2 is SVGEGT. CDR3 sequence: CASSYSWREGRETQYF. The CDR3 DNA is TGTGCCAGCAGTTACTCATGGCGGGAGGGCCGAGAGACCCAGTACTTC.

The CDR3 DNA is TGTGCCAGCAGTTACGACGGACATAGCAATCAGCCCCAGCATTTT. This gives the protein CASSYDGHSNQPQHF. This sequence joins TRBV6-6 and TRBJ1-5, with D possibly being TRBD1 (5 bases). The CDR3 is 15 residues long. V lost 2 bases to trimming and J lost 0 bases, with 8 bases between them. Germline lookup yields CDR1 MNHNY and CDR2 SVGAGI (reference sequence).

The chain joins TRBV2 to TRBJ1-5, with D perhaps matching TRBD1 (5 bases). Trimming left V 3 bases short and J 0 bases short, with 12 bases between. The CDR3 covers 16 residues. The germline gives CDR1 SNHLY, CDR2 FYNNEI. CDR3 residues: CASSDRQLYSNQPQHF. The DNA for the CDR3 is TGTGCCAGCAGTGACCGACAGCTCTATAGCAATCAGCCCCAGCATTTT.

The rearrangement joins TRBV4-1 to TRBJ2-7; 9 bases align to TRBD1. CDR1 and CDR2 from the germline V gene are MGHRA and YSYEKL. This CDR3 is 16 amino acids long. V shed 1 base, J shed 0 bases, and the junction held 4 bases outside the gene matches. The CDR3 is CASSQAWTGVSYEQYF. CDR3 in DNA: TGCGCCAGCAGCCAAGCATGGACAGGGGTCTCCTACGAGCAGTACTTC.

V is TRBV19 and J is TRBJ2-1; 13 nucleotides agree with TRBD2. Germline V CDR1 and CDR2: LNHDA, SQIVND (reference sequence). Trimming cost V 5 bases and J 3 bases; bases outside gene matches: 13. CDR3 length: 19 amino acids. The CDR3 coding sequence is TGTGCCAGTAGTCCGCGACTAGCGGGAGGAGGGGGTCTCTACAATGAGCAGTTCTTC. Translated: CASSPRLAGGGGLYNEQFF. Full variable domain (missing parts from reference TRBV19 and TRBJ2-1): DGGITQSPKYLFRKEGQNVTLSCEQNLNHDAMYWYRQDPGQGLRLIYYSQIVNDFQKGDIAEGYSVSREKKESFPLTVTSAQKNPTAFYLCASSPRLAGGGGLYNEQFFGPGTRLTVL.

This rearrangement joins TRBV11-2 to TRBJ2-7; 8 bases agree with TRBD1. The CDR3 extends over 13 amino acids. CDR1 and CDR2 (germline): SGHAT, FQNNGV. With V trimmed by 7 bases and J by 5 bases, 7 bases remained unmatched. DNA of the CDR3: TGTGCCAGCACCCGGACAGGGTTCGACGAGCAGTACTTC. Translated: CASTRTGFDEQYF.

J is TRBJ1-2 and V is TRBV10-3; D possibly corresponds to TRBD1 (5 bases). The CDR3 covers 13 residues. Trimming took 10 bases from V and 8 from J, leaving 20 bases between them. Germline V lookup: CDR1 ENHRY, CDR2 SYGVKD. The CDR3: CATRGGTSRGYTF. CDR3 nucleotides: TGTGCCACTCGCGGGGGGACTTCGCGAGGCTACACCTTC.